The source of this T cell receptor (beta chain) is a study of T-cell reconstitution after alpha-beta-depleted transplantation in children. Study results and caveats: In patients about two months after transplant, alpha-beta T cells reportedly arose from several hundred expanded graft clones.

V gave up 5 bases and J gave up 6 bases; unmatched junction bases: 11. CDR3 length equals 16 residues. At least ten counts were recorded for this clonotype. Its antigen remains unidentified. Using unique molecular identifiers, the investigators prepared the TCRbeta library. Each CDR3 protein is one row after TCRdb ran MiXCR on the PCR reads. This table has 700,000 or so distinct CDR3 sequences, around 12% appearing once. The starting material was PBMCs, obtained before TCRalphabeta/CD19-depleted stem cell transplant. The receptor was isolated from a girl between 2 and 10 years old with congenital amegakaryocytic thrombocytopenia, due to receive a stem cell transplant. The gene calls are TRBV12-3 or TRBV12-4 and TRBJ1-5, with 9 bases lining up with TRBD1. CDR3 DNA: TGTGCCAGCAGTCATCGAGGACAGGGGCGTATTCAGCCCCAGCATTTT. It codes for CASSHRGQGRIQPQHF.